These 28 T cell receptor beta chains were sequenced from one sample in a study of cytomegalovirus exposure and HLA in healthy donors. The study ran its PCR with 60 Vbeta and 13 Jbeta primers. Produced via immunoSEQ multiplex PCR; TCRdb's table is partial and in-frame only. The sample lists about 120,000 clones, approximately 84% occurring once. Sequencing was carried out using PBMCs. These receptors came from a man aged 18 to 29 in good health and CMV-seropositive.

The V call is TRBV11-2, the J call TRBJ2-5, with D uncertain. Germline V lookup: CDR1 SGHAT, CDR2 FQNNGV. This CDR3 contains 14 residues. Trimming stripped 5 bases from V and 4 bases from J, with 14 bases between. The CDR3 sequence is CASSHHLVGETQYF. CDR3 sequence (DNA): TGTGCCAGCAGCCACCACTTGGTCGGAGAGACCCAGTACTTC.

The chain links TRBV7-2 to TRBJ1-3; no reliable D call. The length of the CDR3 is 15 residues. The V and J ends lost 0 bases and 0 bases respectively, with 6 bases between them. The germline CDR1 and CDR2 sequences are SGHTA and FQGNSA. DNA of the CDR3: TGTGCCAGCAGCTTAGCCCGGGGCTCTGGAAACACCATATATTTT. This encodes CASSLARGSGNTIYF. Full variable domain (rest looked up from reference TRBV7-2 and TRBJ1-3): GAGVSQSPSNKVTEKGKDVELRCDPISGHTALYWYRQSLGQGLEFLIYFQGNSAPDKSGLPSDRFSAERTGGSVSTLTIQRTQQEDSAVYLCASSLARGSGNTIYFGEGSWLTVV.

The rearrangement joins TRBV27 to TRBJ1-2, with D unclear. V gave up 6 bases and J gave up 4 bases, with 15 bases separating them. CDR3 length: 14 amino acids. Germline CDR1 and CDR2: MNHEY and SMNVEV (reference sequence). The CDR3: CASRLLGDLYGYTF. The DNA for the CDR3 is TGTGCCAGCAGACTATTGGGAGACCTCTATGGCTACACCTTC.

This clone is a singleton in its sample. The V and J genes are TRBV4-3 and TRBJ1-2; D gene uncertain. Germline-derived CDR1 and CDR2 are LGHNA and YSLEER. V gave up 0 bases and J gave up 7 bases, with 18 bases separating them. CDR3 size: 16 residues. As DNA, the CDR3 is TGCGCCAGCAGCCAAGATCTCGACTCCGACGGAGGTGGCTACACCTTC. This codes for CASSQDLDSDGGGYTF.

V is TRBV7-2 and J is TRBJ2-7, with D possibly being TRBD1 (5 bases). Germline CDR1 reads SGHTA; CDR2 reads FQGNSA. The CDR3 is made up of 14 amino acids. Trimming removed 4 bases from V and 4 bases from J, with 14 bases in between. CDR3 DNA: TGTGCCAGCAGCTACCCAAATAGGGGATACGAGCAGTACTTC. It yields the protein CASSYPNRGYEQYF.

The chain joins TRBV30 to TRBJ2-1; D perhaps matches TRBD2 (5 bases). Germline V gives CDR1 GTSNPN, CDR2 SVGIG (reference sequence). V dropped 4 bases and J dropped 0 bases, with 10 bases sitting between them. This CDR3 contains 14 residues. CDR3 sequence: CAWTPGNSYNEQFF. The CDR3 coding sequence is TGTGCCTGGACTCCCGGGAACTCCTACAATGAGCAGTTCTTC.

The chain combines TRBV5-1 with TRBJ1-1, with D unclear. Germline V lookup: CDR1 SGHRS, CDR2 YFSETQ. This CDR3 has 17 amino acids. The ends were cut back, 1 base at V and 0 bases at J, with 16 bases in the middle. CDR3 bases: TGCGCCAGCAGCTTGTGGGCAGCCATGGAAATGAACACTGAAGCTTTCTTT. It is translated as CASSLWAAMEMNTEAFF.

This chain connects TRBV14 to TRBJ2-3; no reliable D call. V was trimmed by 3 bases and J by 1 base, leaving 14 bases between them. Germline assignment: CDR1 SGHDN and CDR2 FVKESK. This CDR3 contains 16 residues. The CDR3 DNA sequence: TGTGCCAGCAGCCACCGAATCCTTACTGGCACAGATACGCAGTATTTT. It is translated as CASSHRILTGTDTQYF.

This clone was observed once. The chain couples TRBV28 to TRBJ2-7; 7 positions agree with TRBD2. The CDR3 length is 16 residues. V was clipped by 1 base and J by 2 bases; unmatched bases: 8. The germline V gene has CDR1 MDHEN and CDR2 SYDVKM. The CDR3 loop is CASSLLVKGGPYEQYF. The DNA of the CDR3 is TGTGCCAGCAGTTTATTAGTGAAGGGAGGGCCCTACGAGCAGTACTTC.

The chain's CDR3 is CASSPRTGTSRTSNQPQHF. CDR3 DNA sequence: TGTGCCAGCAGTCCTAGGACAGGAACCTCGAGAACTAGCAATCAGCCCCAGCATTTT. The V gene is TRBV27, the J gene TRBJ1-5; 7 bases are a match to TRBD1. Trimming removed 5 bases from V and 0 bases from J; junction bases left unmatched: 16. This CDR3 contains 19 residues. The germline CDR1 and CDR2 sequences are MNHEY and SMNVEV (reference sequence).

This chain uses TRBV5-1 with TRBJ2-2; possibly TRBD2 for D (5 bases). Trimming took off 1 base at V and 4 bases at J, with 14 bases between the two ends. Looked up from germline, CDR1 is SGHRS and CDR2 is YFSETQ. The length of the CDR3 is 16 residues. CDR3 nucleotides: TGCGCCAGCAGCTTGTCTTCCAGCGGTCGCACCGGGGAGCTGTTTTTT. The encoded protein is CASSLSSSGRTGELFF.

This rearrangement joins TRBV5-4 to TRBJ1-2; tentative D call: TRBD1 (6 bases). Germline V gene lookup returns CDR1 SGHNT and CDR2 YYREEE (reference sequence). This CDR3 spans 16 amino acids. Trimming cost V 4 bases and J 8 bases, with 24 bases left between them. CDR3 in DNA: TGTGCCAGCAGCGCCAAAGCCTCAGGGGAAGGCGAGGGCTACACCTTC. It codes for CASSAKASGEGEGYTF. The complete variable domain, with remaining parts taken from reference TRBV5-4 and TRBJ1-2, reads ETGVTQSPTHLIKTRGQQVTLRCSSQSGHNTVSWYQQALGQGPQFIFQYYREEENGRGNFPPRFSGLQFPNYSSELNVNALELDDSALYLCASSAKASGEGEGYTFGSGTRLTVV.

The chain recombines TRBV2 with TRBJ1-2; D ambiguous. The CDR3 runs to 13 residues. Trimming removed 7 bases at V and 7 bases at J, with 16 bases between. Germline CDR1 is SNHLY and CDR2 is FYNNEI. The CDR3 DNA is TGTGCCAGCATCTACTTAGTCGAGTCTGGCTACACCTTC. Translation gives CASIYLVESGYTF.

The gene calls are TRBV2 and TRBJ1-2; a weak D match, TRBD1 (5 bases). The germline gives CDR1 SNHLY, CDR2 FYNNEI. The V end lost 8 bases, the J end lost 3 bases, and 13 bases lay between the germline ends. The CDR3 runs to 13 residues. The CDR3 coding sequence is TGTGCCAGCGTTAAGGGGTTAGACTATGGCTACACCTTC. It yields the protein CASVKGLDYGYTF.

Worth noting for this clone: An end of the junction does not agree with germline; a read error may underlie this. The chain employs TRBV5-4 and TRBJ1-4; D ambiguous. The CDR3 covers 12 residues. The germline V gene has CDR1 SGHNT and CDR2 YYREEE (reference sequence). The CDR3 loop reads CASSGGGPNHVF. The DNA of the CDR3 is TGTGCCAGCAGCGGAGGAGGTCCTAACCACGTTTTT.

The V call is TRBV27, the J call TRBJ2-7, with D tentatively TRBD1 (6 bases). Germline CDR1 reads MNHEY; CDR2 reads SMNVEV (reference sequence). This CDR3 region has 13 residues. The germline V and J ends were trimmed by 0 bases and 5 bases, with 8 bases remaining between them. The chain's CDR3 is CASSLSRGNEQYF. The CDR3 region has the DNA TGTGCCAGCAGTTTATCCAGGGGCAACGAGCAGTACTTC.

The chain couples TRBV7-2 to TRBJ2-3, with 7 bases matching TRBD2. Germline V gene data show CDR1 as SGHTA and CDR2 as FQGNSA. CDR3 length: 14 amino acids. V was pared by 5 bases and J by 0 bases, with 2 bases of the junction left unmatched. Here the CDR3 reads CASSLSGSTDTQYF. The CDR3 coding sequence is TGTGCCAGCAGCCTTAGCGGGAGCACAGATACGCAGTATTTT.

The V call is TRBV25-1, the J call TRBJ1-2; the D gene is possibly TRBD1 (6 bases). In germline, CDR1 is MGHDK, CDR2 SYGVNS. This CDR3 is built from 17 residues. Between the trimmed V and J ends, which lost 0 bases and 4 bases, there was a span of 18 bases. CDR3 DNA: TGTGCCAGCAGTGAATATGACAGGACTCTTAGGAGCTATGGCTACACCTTC. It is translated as CASSEYDRTLRSYGYTF.

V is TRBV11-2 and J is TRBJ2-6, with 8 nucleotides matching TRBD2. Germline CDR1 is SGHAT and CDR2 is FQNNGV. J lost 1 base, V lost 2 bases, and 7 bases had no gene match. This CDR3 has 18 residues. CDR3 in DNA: TGTGCCAGCAGCTTACCGGGAGGGCCACTGTCTGGGGCCAACGTCCTGACTTTC. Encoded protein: CASSLPGGPLSGANVLTF.

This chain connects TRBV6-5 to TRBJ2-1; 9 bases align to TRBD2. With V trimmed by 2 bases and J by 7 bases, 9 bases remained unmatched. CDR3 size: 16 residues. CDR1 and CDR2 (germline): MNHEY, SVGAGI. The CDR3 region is CASSYLGGLAKNEQFF. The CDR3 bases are TGTGCCAGCAGTTACCTAGGAGGACTAGCGAAGAATGAGCAGTTCTTC.

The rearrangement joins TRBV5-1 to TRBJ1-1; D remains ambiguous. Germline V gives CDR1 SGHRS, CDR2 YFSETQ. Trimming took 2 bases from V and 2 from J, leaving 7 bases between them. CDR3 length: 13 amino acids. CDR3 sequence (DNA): TGCGCCAGCAGCTTTCAGGTAAACACTGAAGCTTTCTTT. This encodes CASSFQVNTEAFF.

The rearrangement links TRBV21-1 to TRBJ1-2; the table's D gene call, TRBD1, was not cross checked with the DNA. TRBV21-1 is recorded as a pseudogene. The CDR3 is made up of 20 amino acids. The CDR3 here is CASSKALKGSLLRANYGYTF. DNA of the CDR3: TGTGCCAGCAGCAAAGCGCTCAAGGGGTCATTATTACGAGCTAACTATGGCTACACCTTC.

CDR3 bases: TGTGCTAGTGGTTTTGGAGAAACCTACGAGCAGTACTTC. It translates to CASGFGETYEQYF. The chain uses TRBV12-5 and TRBJ2-7; D is ambiguous. CDR1 LGHNT and CDR2 FRNRAP come from the germline V gene. The CDR3 is 13 residues long. V lost 3 bases and J lost 2, with 8 bases in between. Drawing the rest from reference TRBV12-5 and TRBJ2-7, the complete variable domain is DARVTQTPRHKVTEMGQEVTMRCQPILGHNTVFWYRQTMMQGLELLAYFRNRAPLDDSGMPKDRFSAEMPDATLATLKIQPSEPRDSAVYFCASGFGETYEQYFGPGTRLTVT.

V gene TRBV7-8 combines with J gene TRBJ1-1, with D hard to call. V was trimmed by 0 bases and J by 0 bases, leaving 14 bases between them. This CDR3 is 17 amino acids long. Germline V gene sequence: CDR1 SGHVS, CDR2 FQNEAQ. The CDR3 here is CASSLARARSLNTEAFF. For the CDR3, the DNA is TGTGCCAGCAGCTTAGCGAGGGCCCGGTCCCTGAACACTGAAGCTTTCTTT.

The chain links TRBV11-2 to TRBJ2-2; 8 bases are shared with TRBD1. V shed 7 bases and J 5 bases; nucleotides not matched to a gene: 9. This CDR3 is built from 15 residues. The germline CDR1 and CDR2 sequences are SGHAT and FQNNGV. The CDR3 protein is CASTARQGTTGELFF. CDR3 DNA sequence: TGTGCCAGCACCGCCCGACAGGGGACGACCGGGGAGCTGTTTTTT.

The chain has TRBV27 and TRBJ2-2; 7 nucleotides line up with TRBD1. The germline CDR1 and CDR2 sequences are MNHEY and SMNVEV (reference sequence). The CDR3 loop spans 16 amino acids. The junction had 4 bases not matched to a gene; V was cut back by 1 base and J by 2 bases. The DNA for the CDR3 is TGTGCCAGCAGTTTATGGCGACAGGGCAACACCGGGGAGCTGTTTTTT. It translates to CASSLWRQGNTGELFF.

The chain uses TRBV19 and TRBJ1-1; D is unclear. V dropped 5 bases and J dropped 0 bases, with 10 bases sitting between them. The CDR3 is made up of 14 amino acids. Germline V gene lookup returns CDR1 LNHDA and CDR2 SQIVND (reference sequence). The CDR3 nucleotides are TGTGCCAGTAGTGCGCAAAGATTGAACACTGAAGCTTTCTTT. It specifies CASSAQRLNTEAFF.

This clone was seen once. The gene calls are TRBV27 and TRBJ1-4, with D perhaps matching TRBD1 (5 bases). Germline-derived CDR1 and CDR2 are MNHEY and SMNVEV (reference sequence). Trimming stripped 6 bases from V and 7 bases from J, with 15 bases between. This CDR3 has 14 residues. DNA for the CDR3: TGTGCCAGCAGAGGAGGGTCAGGGTTTGAAAAACTGTTTTTT. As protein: CASRGGSGFEKLFF.